Sequencing of this T cell receptor beta chain was carried out in a study of T cells in Graves' hyperthyroidism and ophthalmopathy. Overall study results and limits: Appearing also in blood were most of the thyroid clonotypes expanded above 0.001.

This clonotype was counted ten times or more. The target antigen is unknown. This CDR3 has 14 residues. Germline V lookup: CDR1 SGHRS, CDR2 YFSETQ. The V gene lost 0 bases and the J gene lost 5 bases, with 9 bases spanning the gap. RNA transcripts served as the template for amplifying TCR beta CDR3 regions. First-round RT-PCR targeting the TCR CDR3 was performed with the HTBI primer set. TCRdb redid the calling of the multiplex PCR reads with MiXCR, one entry per CDR3 protein. The sample consists of 500,000 to 600,000 distinct CDR3 sequences, 15% to 20% of them appearing once. Out of 10 ml of fresh peripheral blood came the PBMCs.

What was sequenced was blood. This sequence originates from a man aged 35 to 55 with Graves' ophthalmopathy. The chain employs TRBV5-1 and TRBJ2-1; D is possibly TRBD2 (6 bases). The CDR3 sequence: CASSLVLADNEQFF. The CDR3 DNA is TGCGCCAGCAGCTTGGTTTTAGCGGACAATGAGCAGTTCTTC.